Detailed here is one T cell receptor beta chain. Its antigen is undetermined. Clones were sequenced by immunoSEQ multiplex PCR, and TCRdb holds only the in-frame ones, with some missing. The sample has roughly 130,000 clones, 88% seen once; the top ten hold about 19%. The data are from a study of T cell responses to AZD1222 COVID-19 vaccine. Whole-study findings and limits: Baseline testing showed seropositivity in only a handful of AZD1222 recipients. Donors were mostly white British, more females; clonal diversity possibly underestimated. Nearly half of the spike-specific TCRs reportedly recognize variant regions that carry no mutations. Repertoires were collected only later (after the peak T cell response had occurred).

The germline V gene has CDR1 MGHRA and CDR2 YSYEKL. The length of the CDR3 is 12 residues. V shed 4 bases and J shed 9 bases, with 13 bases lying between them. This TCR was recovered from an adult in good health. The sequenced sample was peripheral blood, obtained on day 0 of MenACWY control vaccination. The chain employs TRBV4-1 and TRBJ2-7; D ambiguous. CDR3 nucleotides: TGCGCCAGCAGCCCCGGTAGTAAGGTGCAGTACTTC. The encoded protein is CASSPGSKVQYF.